This entry concerns a single TCR beta chain. The sample originates from a study of cytomegalovirus exposure and HLA in healthy donors. PCR was performed using 60 Vbeta and 13 Jbeta primers. Sequenced by immunoSEQ multiplex PCR; TCRdb stores in-frame clones only, minus some. The table records roughly 68,000 clones, 65% to 70% of them present only once. V lost 4 bases and J 0 bases, leaving 13 bases between the germline ends. The CDR3 is 16 residues long. From germline, CDR1 is SEHNR and CDR2 FQNEAQ (reference sequence). The receptor was isolated from a middle-aged man in good health and CMV-seropositive. The V and J genes are TRBV7-9 and TRBJ2-1; D possibly corresponds to TRBD1 (5 bases). Sequencing was performed on PBMCs. DNA for the CDR3: TGTGCCAGCAGCTCCCCGACAGCGATCTCCTACAATGAGCAGTTCTTC. Its protein product is CASSSPTAISYNEQFF.